The present T cell receptor beta chain was sequenced within a study of cytomegalovirus exposure and HLA in healthy donors. PCR used 60 Vbeta primers and 13 Jbeta primers. The method was immunoSEQ multiplex PCR; TCRdb's version includes in-frame clones alone and lacks a portion of them. The repertoire holds roughly 120,000 clones, with 77% as singletons. The CDR3 has 15 amino acids. Losses at the gene ends were 3 bases for V and 8 bases for J; bases not matched to a gene: 4. Germline V gives CDR1 SGHRS, CDR2 YFSETQ. The genes are TRBV5-1 and TRBJ2-1; 14 nucleotides match TRBD2. Specimen: PBMCs. The TCR sequence derives from a man aged 50-60 years in good health and CMV-seropositive. CDR3 region: CASSSGTSGSHEQFF. The CDR3 nucleotides read TGCGCCAGCAGCTCTGGGACTAGCGGGAGTCATGAGCAGTTCTTC.